This section outlines one T cell receptor beta chain sequence together with its context. Its cognate antigen is unknown. The data belong to a study of blood T cells in healthy people across ages. Study context: The capture of about one barcoded beta molecule per two T cells was achieved by template switching.

Findings of the study overall: TCR beta diversity per million T cells fell roughly linearly with age. Leaving the PBMCs unsorted stopped any conclusive comparison of naive versus antigen-experienced cells.

Donors gave 9 to 10 milliliters of peripheral blood apiece. This CDR3 region has 15 residues. Sample-barcoded 5' priming and a J-beta primer mix drove a second PCR of about 7 to 12 cycles. One entry per CDR3 protein, called by TCRdb with MiXCR from the 5' RACE reads. The sample lists 1,800,000 or so distinct CDR3 sequences, about 39% occurring once. Sequencing was done on a sample of blood. This chain connects TRBV12-1 to TRBJ2-2. TRBV12-1 is a recognized pseudogene. The source is a human donor in good health. CDR3 nucleotides: TGTGCCAGCAGCTTTGAACAGACCTTCACCGGGGAGCTGTTTTTT. Translation: CASSFEQTFTGELFF.